The 9 T cell receptor beta chains in this list originate from one sample, sequenced in a study of CD8+CD57+ T cells in acquired aplastic anemia. TCR beta VDJ and CDR3 profiles were obtained from a genomic DNA template. TCRdb itself ran the reads through MiXCR, one entry per CDR3 protein. The table records 250,000 to 300,000 distinct CDR3 sequences, roughly 50% of them present only once. The material sequenced was sorted CD4+, CD8+, or CD8+CD57+ T cells (not recorded which) from PBMCs. The receptors were sampled from a human donor with severe aplastic anemia or a healthy control (not recorded which).

V and J are TRBV4-1 and TRBJ2-7, with D possibly being TRBD2 (6 bases). Germline V lookup: CDR1 MGHRA, CDR2 YSYEKL. Trimming pared 1 base from V and 3 bases from J, leaving 10 bases between. This CDR3 spans 14 amino acids. CDR3 region: CASSQAWGDYEQYF. CDR3 nucleotide sequence: TGCGCCAGCAGCCAAGCTTGGGGGGACTACGAGCAGTACTTC.

This clonotype was detected many times. V and J are TRBV10-3 and TRBJ1-1, with 10 positions matching TRBD1. CDR1 and CDR2 (germline): ENHRY, SYGVKD. The CDR3 consists of 14 residues. J lost 3 bases, V lost 6 bases, and 4 bases had no gene match. The CDR3 region is CAIRGGTGDTEAFF. CDR3 bases: TGTGCCATCAGGGGGGGGACAGGGGACACTGAAGCTTTCTTT.

The chain is built from TRBV19 and TRBJ1-2; D not resolved. This CDR3 is 12 amino acids long. CDR1 LNHDA and CDR2 SQIVND come from the germline V gene (reference sequence). Between the trimmed V and J ends, which lost 4 bases and 6 bases, there was a span of 9 bases. Here the CDR3 reads CASSKEYNGYTF. The CDR3 DNA reads as TGTGCCAGTAGTAAGGAGTACAATGGCTACACCTTC.

The chain carries TRBV7-2 and TRBJ1-1, with unresolved D. The CDR3 extends over 14 amino acids. Per the germline V gene, CDR1 is SGHTA and CDR2 is FQGNSA. V was cut by 0 bases and J by 0 bases, with 5 bases left in between. CDR3 sequence reads: CASSLALMNTEAFF. CDR3 sequence (DNA): TGTGCCAGCAGCTTAGCACTTATGAACACTGAAGCTTTCTTT.

The genes are TRBV29-1 and TRBJ2-5; possible D gene TRBD2, 6 bases. CDR3 length: 13 residues. CDR1 SQVTM and CDR2 ANQGSEA come from the germline V gene. V gave up 4 bases and J gave up 9 bases, with 18 bases separating them. The chain's CDR3 is CSVGSGRNQPQYF. Here the CDR3 DNA reads TGCAGCGTTGGTTCGGGGAGGAATCAGCCCCAGTACTTC.

This clonotype came up many times. The chain has TRBV2 and TRBJ2-5; either TRBD1 or TRBD2 may supply D (5 bases each). V lost 4 bases and J lost 1, with 13 bases in between. Germline V CDR1 and CDR2: SNHLY, FYNNEI. This CDR3 is built from 15 residues. The CDR3 nucleotides read TGTGCCAGCAGTGGCGAGAGGGGAGTCCAAGAGACCCAGTACTTC. Translation: CASSGERGVQETQYF.

This clonotype was counted a single time. The chain links TRBV2 to TRBJ1-5; 10 positions agree with TRBD1. The J segment lost 6 bases and the V segment lost 6 bases, leaving 5 bases of the junction unmatched. Germline assignment: CDR1 SNHLY and CDR2 FYNNEI. The CDR3 runs to 14 residues. The CDR3 DNA is TGTGCCAGCAGCGGGACAGGGGAAGGTCAGCCCCAGCATTTT. This gives the protein CASSGTGEGQPQHF.

This clonotype was seen ten or more times. The chain uses TRBV6-6 and TRBJ2-7; no firm D call. The CDR3 runs to 15 residues. Deletions cut 8 bases from V and 5 bases from J, with 22 bases between. Germline loops: CDR1 MNHNY, CDR2 SVGAGI (reference sequence). In DNA, the CDR3 is TGTGCCAGCGGCCCGATACTAACCCTCGGAGACGAGCAGTACTTC. Its translation is CASGPILTLGDEQYF.

In DNA form, the CDR3 reads TGTGCCAGCAGCCACTCAATAGCGGGGGGGTACAATGAGCAGTTCTTC. It codes for CASSHSIAGGYNEQFF. The chain recombines TRBV7-3 with TRBJ2-1; the match to TRBD2 covers 11 bases. The V gene end was trimmed by 5 bases and the J gene end by 4 bases; junction bases not matched to a gene: 7. The CDR3 is 16 residues long. Germline assignment: CDR1 SGHTA and CDR2 FQGTGA.